The 26 T cell receptor beta chains listed next were all sequenced from one sample in a study of T cells in Graves' hyperthyroidism and ophthalmopathy. The investigators amplified TCR beta CDR3 regions from RNA transcripts. Researchers ran a first-round RT-PCR on the TCR CDR3 using the HTBI primer set. TCRdb called the multiplex PCR reads again in MiXCR, with one record for every CDR3 protein. Of 450,000 to 650,000 distinct CDR3 sequences listed, 20% were seen once; the top ten hold around 27%. The source material was blood. All receptors come from a man aged 18 to 30 with Graves' hyperthyroidism.

This clonotype was counted at least ten times. V usage is TRBV29-1 and J usage is TRBJ2-7; D unclear. Trimming took 2 bases from V and 4 from J, leaving 9 bases between them. Germline loops: CDR1 SQVTM, CDR2 ANQGSEA. The CDR3 covers 12 residues. CDR3 in amino acids: CSVEHPGYEQYF. The CDR3 coding sequence is TGCAGCGTTGAACATCCAGGATACGAGCAGTACTTC.

In this sample, this clonotype turned up many times. The chain combines TRBV2 with TRBJ1-1; D gene ambiguous. There are 14 residues in the CDR3. Germline CDR1 reads SNHLY; CDR2 reads FYNNEI. V lost 5 bases and J 0 bases, leaving 10 bases between the germline ends. The CDR3 bases are TGTGCCAGCAGTAAGGTACCTTTGAACACTGAAGCTTTCTTT. Encoded protein: CASSKVPLNTEAFF.

This clonotype was seen at least ten times. V and J are TRBV28 and TRBJ1-1, with TRBD1 as a possible D gene (5 bases). Germline-derived CDR1 and CDR2 are MDHEN and SYDVKM. The V end lost 5 bases, the J end lost 9 bases, and 19 bases lay between the germline ends. This CDR3 region has 14 residues. The DNA for the CDR3 is TGTGCCAGCAGTCCATTGACAGCCCTACTTAAAGCTTTCTTT. It codes for CASSPLTALLKAFF.

In this sample, this clonotype turned up many times. The chain carries TRBV11-1 and TRBJ2-3, with 10 nucleotides matching TRBD1. The germline V gene has CDR1 SGHAT and CDR2 FQDESV (reference sequence). CDR3 length equals 15 residues. Germline trimming cut 8 bases from V and 3 bases from J; bases unmatched to any gene: 8. The chain's CDR3 is CASGTGTGVTDTQYF. CDR3 sequence (DNA): TGTGCCAGCGGGACCGGGACAGGGGTTACAGATACGCAGTATTTT.

The chain joins TRBV2 to TRBJ2-7; 9 bases fit TRBD2. This CDR3 region has 16 residues. Germline V gene lookup returns CDR1 SNHLY and CDR2 FYNNEI. The V and J ends lost 5 bases and 0 bases, in that order; junction bases with no gene match: 8. The CDR3 spells CASSLSGGGSSYEQYF. The CDR3 nucleotides are TGTGCCAGCAGTCTTAGCGGGGGCGGGAGCTCCTACGAGCAGTACTTC.

The chain recombines TRBV28 with TRBJ1-1; no firm D call. Germline values: CDR1 MDHEN, CDR2 SYDVKM. V was shortened by 6 bases and J by 7 bases, with 12 bases between the two germline ends. This CDR3 has 12 amino acids. This CDR3 is CASSSTRLEAFF. The CDR3 coding sequence is TGTGCCAGCAGCTCGACGCGGCTTGAAGCTTTCTTT. Full variable domain (remainder filled in from reference TRBV28 and TRBJ1-1): DVKVTQSSRYLVKRTGEKVFLECVQDMDHENMFWYRQDPGLGLRLIYFSYDVKMKEKGDIPEGYSVSREKKERFSLILESASTNQTSMYLCASSSTRLEAFFGQGTRLTVV.

This rearrangement joins TRBV13 to TRBJ2-5; D is unclear. The CDR3 contains 16 residues. CDR1 and CDR2 (germline): PRHDT, FYEKMQ (reference sequence). With 5 bases removed from V and 1 base from J, the gap between germline ends came to 17 bases. The CDR3 nucleotides are TGTGCCAGCAGCCCCTCACGGGCGGACCTCCAAGAGACCCAGTACTTC. This translates into CASSPSRADLQETQYF. The complete variable domain, with remaining parts taken from reference TRBV13 and TRBJ2-5, reads AAGVIQSPRHLIKEKRETATLKCYPIPRHDTVYWYQQGPGQDPQFLISFYEKMQSDKGSIPDRFSAQQFSDYHSELNMSSLELGDSALYFCASSPSRADLQETQYFGPGTRLLVL.

About this clonotype itself: Since the CDR3 does not end with the conserved phenylalanine or tryptophan, this likely comes from a read error. The J gene is TRBJ1-5, the V gene TRBV2; D remains unclear. With 9 bases removed from V and 9 bases from J, the gap between germline ends came to 15 bases. The length of the CDR3 is 12 residues. Germline lookup yields CDR1 SNHLY and CDR2 FYNNEI. Here the CDR3 DNA reads TGTGCCAGTAGTTATACTTCCTTGCCCCAGCATTAT. Amino acid sequence: CASSYTSLPQHY.

The chain combines TRBV11-2 with TRBJ2-5; 15 nucleotides agree with TRBD2. CDR1 and CDR2 from the germline V gene are SGHAT and FQNNGV. This CDR3 is 17 amino acids long. V was clipped by 4 bases and J by 5 bases; unmatched bases: 8. The CDR3 DNA reads TGTGCCAGCAGCTCCGGACTAGCGGGGGGGCTACGGGAGACCCAGTACTTC. The encoded protein is CASSSGLAGGLRETQYF. The variable domain in full, completed from reference TRBV11-2 and TRBJ2-5, reads EAGVAQSPRYKIIEKRQSVAFWCNPISGHATLYWYQQILGQGPKLLIQFQNNGVVDDSQLPKDRFSAERLKGVDSTLKIQPAKLEDSAVYLCASSSGLAGGLRETQYFGPGTRLLVL.

This clonotype was picked up many times. The V call is TRBV11-2, the J call TRBJ2-7; D unresolved. Germline values: CDR1 SGHAT, CDR2 FQNNGV. V shed 5 bases and J shed 2 bases, with 10 bases lying between them. CDR3 length equals 13 residues. The CDR3 here is CASSPEATYEQYF. CDR3 nucleotide sequence: TGTGCCAGCAGCCCAGAGGCCACCTACGAGCAGTACTTC.

The gene calls are TRBV9 and TRBJ1-1; tentatively, D is TRBD1 (5 bases). V lost 0 bases, J lost 3 bases, and 9 bases lay in between. Germline V gives CDR1 SGDLS, CDR2 YYNGEE. CDR3 length equals 14 residues. The CDR3 DNA follows: TGTGCCAGCAGCGTAGGGGCAGGGTACACTGAAGCTTTCTTT. It yields the protein CASSVGAGYTEAFF.

The V and J genes are TRBV28 and TRBJ1-2; D is unclear. CDR1 is MDHEN and CDR2 is SYDVKM in the germline V gene. This CDR3 is built from 13 residues. V was clipped by 3 bases and J by 5 bases, with 10 bases between them. The DNA of the CDR3 is TGTGCCAGCAGTTTCATGGAGCGGTATGGCTACACCTTC. Residues: CASSFMERYGYTF.

The table lists this clonotype with many counts. The chain couples TRBV6-5 to TRBJ2-7; TRBD2 is a possible D gene (6 bases). The CDR3 has 14 amino acids. Trimming cost V 6 bases and J 3 bases, with 15 bases left between them. Germline values: CDR1 MNHEY, CDR2 SVGAGI. Here the CDR3 DNA reads TGTGCCAGCAGAGCACCGGGACTCTTCTACGAGCAGTACTTC. Protein: CASRAPGLFYEQYF.

This clonotype was seen more than once but under ten times. The chain combines TRBV30 with TRBJ2-7; D is unresolved. The CDR3 extends over 12 amino acids. Trimming removed 5 bases from V and 0 bases from J, with 8 bases in between. Germline loops: CDR1 GTSNPN, CDR2 SVGIG (reference sequence). Here the CDR3 reads CAWGWVSYEQYF. DNA for the CDR3: TGTGCCTGGGGGTGGGTCTCCTACGAGCAGTACTTC.

There are many counts of this clonotype. This chain joins TRBV12-3 or TRBV12-4 and TRBJ1-3; D is undetermined. The CDR3 runs to 14 residues. The V end lost 11 bases, the J end lost 2 bases, and 16 bases lay between the germline ends. CDR3 coding DNA: TGTGCCTCATACGGACGCCGGACTGGAAACACCATATATTTT. Amino acids: CASYGRRTGNTIYF.

The V gene is TRBV12-3 or TRBV12-4, the J gene TRBJ2-2; possible D gene TRBD1, 5 bases. CDR3 size: 13 residues. The ends were cut back, 11 bases at V and 1 base at J, with 11 bases in the middle. The CDR3 sequence is CAVGDLNTGELFF. CDR3 DNA: TGTGCCGTAGGGGATTTGAACACCGGGGAGCTGTTTTTT.

The table lists this clonotype with many counts. V is TRBV6-2 or TRBV6-3 and J is TRBJ2-7; D not resolved. The V and J ends lost 11 bases and 3 bases respectively, with 17 bases between them. Germline CDR1 and CDR2: MNHEY and SVGEGT. This CDR3 has 13 amino acids. The CDR3 here is CAVSTSVYYEQYF. The CDR3, as DNA: TGTGCCGTATCCACTTCGGTATACTACGAGCAGTACTTC.

This clonotype has a count of ten or more. The chain couples TRBV6-2 or TRBV6-3 to TRBJ1-2, with D possibly matching TRBD1 (6 bases). Trimming took 0 bases from V and 10 from J, leaving 18 bases between them. Germline V lookup: CDR1 MNHEY, CDR2 SVGEGT. There are 15 residues in the CDR3. The CDR3 loop is CASSYSGQLKSPYTF. In nucleotides, the CDR3 is TGTGCCAGCAGTTACTCCGGACAGCTCAAGTCGCCCTACACCTTC.

This clonotype has at least ten counts. The chain carries TRBV28 and TRBJ2-7; 9 bases align to TRBD1. Germline V gene sequence: CDR1 MDHEN, CDR2 SYDVKM. The CDR3 spans 15 residues. V shed 6 bases and J 5 bases; nucleotides not matched to a gene: 11. As DNA, the CDR3 is TGTGCCAGCAGCCTCCGGGACAGGGTTTTCGACGAGCAGTACTTC. Translating it yields CASSLRDRVFDEQYF.

This clonotype was detected ten times or more. The CDR3 coding sequence is TGTGCCAGCAGTTTAGGGACAGGGCTTGCCGAGCAGTACTTC. This codes for CASSLGTGLAEQYF. V is TRBV12-3 or TRBV12-4 and J is TRBJ2-7, with TRBD1 identical over 8 bases. The CDR3 is 14 amino acids. The V segment lost 1 base and the J segment 6 bases; nucleotides outside the gene matches: 5.

CDR3 bases: TGTGCCTGGAGTGTACTTGGGCAGGGGGCTCAGTCTTTCTTT. As protein: CAWSVLGQGAQSFF. This chain connects TRBV30 to TRBJ1-1; TRBD1 agrees at 8 bases. Germline CDR1 and CDR2: GTSNPN and SVGIG (reference sequence). V shed 0 bases and J 12 bases; nucleotides not matched to a gene: 12. There are 14 residues in the CDR3.

The sample holds many counts of this clonotype. The chain joins TRBV20-1 to TRBJ1-2, with TRBD1 identical over 8 bases. The germline V gene encodes CDR1 DFQATT and CDR2 SNEGSKA (reference sequence). V shed 6 bases, J shed 8 bases, and the junction held 14 bases outside the gene matches. The CDR3 is made up of 14 amino acids. CDR3 sequence (DNA): TGCAGTGCACTAGACAGGGGCGCATCTAAAGGCTACACCTTC. Encoded protein: CSALDRGASKGYTF.

The rearrangement joins TRBV20-1 to TRBJ2-7, with 9 bases fitting TRBD1. This CDR3 comprises 12 residues. The V gene's germline CDR1 is DFQATT and CDR2 SNEGSKA (reference sequence). V trimming: 5 bases; J trimming: 5 bases; junction bases outside the gene matches: 4. The CDR3 loop is CSAQGQGHEQYF. The CDR3 DNA reads TGCAGTGCTCAGGGACAGGGTCACGAGCAGTACTTC.

CDR3 sequence reads: CASSLAGREETQYF. The CDR3 bases are TGCGCCAGCAGCTTGGCGGGACGGGAAGAGACCCAGTACTTC. The chain uses TRBV5-1 and TRBJ2-5; D possibly matches TRBD1 or TRBD2 (5 bases each). In germline, CDR1 is SGHRS, CDR2 YFSETQ. This CDR3 region has 14 residues. The V end lost 0 bases, the J end lost 3 bases, and 9 bases lay between the germline ends.

This clonotype was counted many times. This rearrangement joins TRBV20-1 to TRBJ2-5; D is undetermined. V was clipped by 3 bases and J by 2 bases, with 16 bases between them. The CDR3 length is 15 residues. Germline CDR1 and CDR2: DFQATT and SNEGSKA (reference sequence). CDR3 sequence reads: CSARPPQGYQETQYF. The CDR3 region has the DNA TGCAGTGCTAGGCCCCCGCAAGGATATCAAGAGACCCAGTACTTC.

A word on this clonotype: A clone one base away is much larger, so this may be a read error. The V gene is TRBV28, the J gene TRBJ1-2; no clear D. The CDR3 is 13 amino acids. Germline CDR1 MDHEN, CDR2 SYDVKM. CDR3 in DNA: TGTCCCAGCAGCCCCTCCGGGCTCTATGGCTACACCTTC. As protein: CPSSPSGLYGYTF.